These 4 T cell receptor beta chains share one sample of origin, sequenced in a study of memory CD4+ T cells and cytomegalovirus serostatus. Single viable CD3+CD4+CD8-CD45RO+ cells were sorted as the memory CD4+ T cells. Measured with immunoSEQ multiplex PCR; TCRdb has only the in-frame clones, and not every one. In the table there are tens of thousands of clones, roughly 78% of which are singletons. The sample taken for sequencing was memory CD4+ T cells from blood. These receptors originate from an adult in good health and CMV-seronegative.

V and J are TRBV4-2 and TRBJ2-2; tentative D call: TRBD2 (6 bases). Trimming stripped 4 bases from V and 2 bases from J, with 14 bases between. The CDR3 runs to 16 residues. Germline CDR1 and CDR2: LGHNA and YNFKEQ. CDR3 residues: CASSPPIAANTGELFF. Written as DNA, the CDR3 is TGTGCCAGCAGCCCGCCGATAGCGGCCAACACCGGGGAGCTGTTTTTT.

Here the CDR3 DNA reads TGTGCCAGCAGCTTAGCCGTCGGGCAGAATAAAAAACTGTTTTTT. It codes for CASSLAVGQNKKLFF. This chain connects TRBV7-2 to TRBJ1-4; D unresolved. The CDR3 is 15 amino acids. From germline, CDR1 is SGHTA and CDR2 FQGNSA. Trimming took off 0 bases at V and 9 bases at J, with 14 bases between the two ends.

Sample share makes this clone medium-sized. The chain couples TRBV6-6 to TRBJ1-5; 9 bases agree with TRBD1. J was trimmed by 6 bases and V by 6 bases; bases with no gene match: 6. Germline values: CDR1 MNHNY, CDR2 SVGAGI (reference sequence). This CDR3 has 14 amino acids. The CDR3 coding sequence is TGTGCCAGCAGGGGGACAGGGCAAGGTCAGCCCCAGCATTTT. This sequence encodes CASRGTGQGQPQHF.

The chain links TRBV4-3 to TRBJ2-7, with 7 bases lining up with TRBD2. This CDR3 contains 14 residues. V shed 4 bases, J shed 0 bases, and the junction held 3 bases outside the gene matches. CDR1 and CDR2 (germline): LGHNA, YSLEER. CDR3 amino acids: CASSLTSDSYEQYF. The DNA of the CDR3 is TGCGCCAGCAGCCTTACTAGCGACTCCTACGAGCAGTACTTC.